Sequencing of this T cell receptor beta chain was carried out in a study of T cells after posttransplantation cyclophosphamide. Study-level results: TRB clonality was highly associated with recipient CMV seropositivity and reactivation. Later blood repertoires were often dominated by clones from the donor CD8+ memory compartment. Skin or GI-infiltrating T cells shared few TRB sequences with blood.

Using immunoSEQ multiplex PCR, the repertoire was profiled, and TCRdb retains in-frame clones only, with some absent. The sample comprises around 21,000 clones, 75% to 90% of which are singletons, and just under 7.5% rests with the top ten. Treatment was busulfan-fludarabine conditioning, a marrow graft, and cyclophosphamide on days +3 and +4. About this clone: Its target is unknown.

The ends lost 1 base at V and 2 bases at J; junction bases unmatched: 7. CDR1 and CDR2 (germline): SGDLS, YYNGEE. The CDR3 is made up of 16 amino acids. Sample: PBMCs, taken after allogeneic stem cell transplant with posttransplant cyclophosphamide. The receptor's source is a female patient in her 40s who received an allogeneic stem cell transplant from a related donor, was CMV-positive, and had no GVHD. Some T cells may be the graft donor's. The V gene is TRBV9, the J gene TRBJ2-3; 7 bases are shared with TRBD2. The CDR3 loop is CASSVREGLTTDTQYF. CDR3 in DNA: TGTGCCAGCAGCGTAAGGGAGGGGTTAACCACAGATACGCAGTATTTT.